The subject of this entry is one T cell receptor beta chain. Its antigen is still unknown. This sample was included in a study of T cell repertoires in cytomegalovirus infection. Study summary: As its CMV epitopes, the study selected recently identified HLA-C-restricted and well-studied HLA-B-restricted targets. Regarding the study as a whole: CMV-specific TCR beta clonotypes restricted by HLA-C dominated the ex vivo response.

The CDR3 loop spans 13 amino acids. The V end was cut by 7 bases, the J end by 4 bases, with 11 bases between. In germline, CDR1 is LNHDA, CDR2 SQIVND (reference sequence). Using its own MiXCR run on the reads, TCRdb lists one record per CDR3 protein. There are about half a million distinct CDR3 sequences in the sample; approximately 40% occur only once, and about 45% lies in the top ten. The clonotype originates from a human donor in good health (CMV status not recorded). Some clones in this sample may be carry-over from other donors' samples. This chain connects TRBV19 to TRBJ2-1, with D perhaps TRBD2 (5 bases). This sample comprised cultured PBMCs, obtained from culture after CMV antigen stimulation. The CDR3 DNA reads TGTGCCAGTAAATCGGGGTCTTACAATGAGCAGTTCTTC. Encoded protein: CASKSGSYNEQFF.